This T cell receptor (beta chain) emerged from a study of blood T cell repertoires in COVID-19. Background on the study: Samples came from the United States, Italy and Spain, spanning acute and convalescent COVID-19.

CDR3 length equals 15 residues. Between the trimmed V and J ends, which lost 3 bases and 7 bases, there was a span of 18 bases. Germline values: CDR1 LNHDA, CDR2 SQIVND (reference sequence). Original methodology: The authors estimated nucleated cell counts from reference gene primer amplification. Assay: immunoSEQ multiplex PCR; the TCRdb copy retains only in-frame clones and omits some. That table is the source of V, J and clone size, and D and trimming were worked out from the DNA. Among about 270,000 clones listed, under 95% were seen once. Sequencing was carried out using PBMCs or T cells enriched from blood (not recorded which). The chain recombines TRBV19 with TRBJ1-1, with a tentative D call TRBD1 (6 bases). The receptor's source is a man aged 35 to 55 who had been exposed to COVID-19. This CDR3 is CASSMMGGGPLEAFF. CDR3 coding DNA: TGTGCCAGTAGTATGATGGGAGGGGGTCCTCTTGAAGCTTTCTTT.